Listed here are 8 T cell receptor beta chains from one sample, sequenced in a study of T-cell memory formation after mild COVID-19. TCRdb reprocessed the 5' RACE reads via MiXCR and lists one record per CDR3 protein. This table has under 200,000 distinct CDR3 sequences, approximately 10% appearing once. Sequences were obtained from PBMCs or a T cell subset sorted from them (not recorded which). Source of these receptors: a man aged 18 to 29 who had mild COVID-19 (a few samples of this study predate the infection). Cell type and time point are not known.

This clonotype was counted between two and nine times. J is TRBJ1-1 and V is TRBV11-2, with D unresolved. Germline V gives CDR1 SGHAT, CDR2 FQNNGV. The CDR3 is 13 amino acids. V was clipped by 5 bases and J by 4 bases, with 11 bases between them. DNA for the CDR3: TGTGCCAGCAGCCCCTGGGGAACCACTGAAGCTTTCTTT. Its translation is CASSPWGTTEAFF.

This clonotype came up a few times. This sequence joins TRBV5-1 and TRBJ1-3; a weak D match, TRBD1 (5 bases). The CDR3 extends over 16 amino acids. V was trimmed by 0 bases and J by 0 bases, leaving 10 bases between them. Germline CDR1 reads SGHRS; CDR2 reads YFSETQ. CDR3 sequence reads: CASSLEGLPSGNTIYF. DNA for the CDR3: TGCGCCAGCAGCTTGGAGGGACTGCCCTCTGGAAACACCATATATTTT.

This clonotype was observed a handful of times. V gene TRBV6-1 combines with J gene TRBJ2-7; D might be TRBD2 (6 bases). The CDR3 extends over 13 amino acids. Germline V gene data show CDR1 as MNHNS and CDR2 as SASEGT. Trimming took 6 bases from V and 3 from J, leaving 12 bases between them. The CDR3 loop is CASRAGLLYEQYF. As DNA, the CDR3 is TGTGCCAGCAGGGCGGGATTACTCTACGAGCAGTACTTC.

The rearrangement uses TRBV27 and TRBJ1-6, with TRBD1 matching 7 bases. Germline V gives CDR1 MNHEY, CDR2 SMNVEV (reference sequence). Trimming cost V 5 bases and J 0 bases; bases outside gene matches: 7. This CDR3 spans 17 amino acids. CDR3 loop: CASSLGQVLSYNSPLHF. In DNA, the CDR3 is TGTGCCAGCAGTCTCGGACAGGTTCTCTCCTATAATTCACCCCTCCACTTT.

The CDR3 spells CASSLAARAGTGELFF. The CDR3 region has the DNA TGTGCCAGCAGCTTAGCTGCTCGAGCAGGAACCGGGGAGCTGTTTTTT. The J gene is TRBJ2-2, the V gene TRBV11-2; D is undetermined. V shed 1 base and J shed 5 bases, with 14 bases lying between them. There are 16 residues in the CDR3. The germline gives CDR1 SGHAT, CDR2 FQNNGV.

This clonotype has ten or more counts. The rearrangement links TRBV20-1 to TRBJ2-3; D might be TRBD2 (5 bases). CDR1 and CDR2 from the germline V gene are DFQATT and SNEGSKA (reference sequence). This CDR3 is built from 17 residues. With 2 bases removed from V and 1 base from J, the gap between germline ends came to 19 bases. The DNA of the CDR3 is TGCAGTGCTAGAAGTCCAGGATTCAAGGGAGGCACAGATACGCAGTATTTT. Translation: CSARSPGFKGGTDTQYF.

The rearrangement joins TRBV4-3 to TRBJ2-3, with D possibly being TRBD2 (6 bases). The CDR3 spans 15 residues. CDR1 LGHNA and CDR2 YSLEER come from the germline V gene. V lost 3 bases, J lost 3 bases, and 13 bases lay in between. In DNA form, the CDR3 reads TGCGCCAGCAGCCAGGGAGGCGATCGGACAGATACGCAGTATTTT. As protein: CASSQGGDRTDTQYF.

The V gene is TRBV6-5, the J gene TRBJ2-2, with 8 bases aligning to TRBD1. From germline, CDR1 is MNHEY and CDR2 SVGAGI. V lost 2 bases and J lost 4; bases outside the gene matches: 3. The CDR3 spans 15 residues. CDR3 sequence reads: CASSYQGAVTGELFF. The CDR3 DNA follows: TGTGCCAGCAGTTACCAGGGGGCGGTCACCGGGGAGCTGTTTTTT.